Below are 15 T cell receptor beta chains sequenced from a single sample in a study of early T cells in non-severe SARS-CoV-2 infection. TCRdb fed the 5' RACE reads into MiXCR, producing one record per CDR3 protein. Here the sample spans some 60,000 distinct CDR3 sequences, roughly 10% being singletons. Sequencing input: whole blood. All receptors derive from an adult who was a healthcare worker with PCR-confirmed SARS-CoV-2 infection or an uninfected control (not recorded which).

The chain employs TRBV29-1 and TRBJ1-1, with 9 bases fitting TRBD1. This CDR3 has 12 amino acids. CDR1 is SQVTM and CDR2 is ANQGSEA in the germline V gene. After removal of 4 bases from V and 11 bases from J, the junction contained 8 bases not matched to a gene. As DNA, the CDR3 is TGCAGCGTTGCAAGGGACAGGGACGAGGCTTTCTTT. As protein: CSVARDRDEAFF. Full variable domain (missing parts from reference TRBV29-1 and TRBJ1-1): SAVISQKPSRDICQRGTSLTIQCQVDSQVTMMFWYRQQPGQSLTLIATANQGSEATYESGFVIDKFPISRPNLTFSTLTVSNMSPEDSSIYLCSVARDRDEAFFGQGTRLTVV.

This clonotype was counted ten times or more. This chain joins TRBV29-1 and TRBJ2-2, with D unresolved. V lost 6 bases, J lost 6 bases, and 8 bases lay in between. Germline CDR1 SQVTM, CDR2 ANQGSEA. The CDR3 has 11 amino acids. CDR3 in DNA: TGCAGCGTCACAAGGGCCGGGGAGCTGTTTTTT. This translates into CSVTRAGELFF.

This clonotype has at least ten counts. The chain's CDR3 is CASSYSIAEQYF. The CDR3 bases are TGTGCCAGCAGTTACAGTATAGCCGAGCAGTACTTC. The chain carries TRBV6-2 or TRBV6-3 and TRBJ2-7; unclear D gene. The CDR3 runs 12 residues. Trimming stripped 2 bases from V and 6 bases from J, with 8 bases between. Germline V gene data show CDR1 as MNHEY and CDR2 as SVGEGT.

In this sample, this clonotype turned up many times. J is TRBJ2-1 and V is TRBV27, with unresolved D. V was cut by 6 bases and J by 7 bases, with 7 bases left in between. The CDR3 covers 11 residues. The germline V gene encodes CDR1 MNHEY and CDR2 SMNVEV (reference sequence). The CDR3 DNA reads TGTGCCAGCAGCCGAAGAAATGAGCAGTTCTTC. Translating gives CASSRRNEQFF.

V gene TRBV9 combines with J gene TRBJ2-7, with TRBD2 identical over 12 bases. Germline V lookup: CDR1 SGDLS, CDR2 YYNGEE. The CDR3 is 16 residues long. With V trimmed by 0 bases and J by 4 bases, 5 bases remained unmatched. The CDR3 here is CASSVGSTSGRYEQYF. The CDR3, as DNA: TGTGCCAGCAGCGTAGGATCGACTAGCGGGAGATACGAGCAGTACTTC.

This clonotype has only a few counts. The V and J genes are TRBV19 and TRBJ2-3; 13 nucleotides match TRBD2. The CDR3 covers 18 residues. The V segment lost 5 bases and the J segment 0 bases; nucleotides outside the gene matches: 8. In germline, CDR1 is LNHDA, CDR2 SQIVND (reference sequence). The CDR3 region is CASSGGLAGHPSTDTQYF. The CDR3 DNA sequence: TGTGCCAGTAGTGGGGGACTAGCGGGACACCCTAGCACAGATACGCAGTATTTT.

This clonotype was picked up a small number of times. The J gene is TRBJ1-1, the V gene TRBV29-1; perhaps TRBD1 as D (6 bases). Germline V gene lookup returns CDR1 SQVTM and CDR2 ANQGSEA. V dropped 4 bases and J dropped 5 bases, with 14 bases sitting between them. The CDR3 covers 13 residues. As DNA, the CDR3 is TGCAGCGTTGTTGGGACTCAGGGGACTGAAGCTTTCTTT. Amino acids: CSVVGTQGTEAFF.

In its sample, this clonotype was seen many times. Sequence at one end of the junction differs from germline and may be a read error. V usage is TRBV20-1 and J usage is TRBJ1-2, with no clear D. CDR1 and CDR2 (germline): DFQATT, SNEGSKA (reference sequence). This CDR3 is 13 amino acids long. The CDR3 nucleotides read TGCAGTGCTAGAAAAGGCCAGTTCGATGGCTGGGCCTTC. This gives the protein CSARKGQFDGWAF.

This clonotype has at least ten counts. One junction end disagrees with the germline gene, perhaps due to a read error. The J gene is TRBJ1-3, the V gene TRBV7-6; 10 bases align to TRBD1. This CDR3 contains 16 residues. Germline loops: CDR1 SGHVS, CDR2 FNYEAQ. CDR3 in amino acids: CASSPRDRGSGNTICF. As DNA, the CDR3 is TGTGCCAGCAGCCCCCGGGACAGGGGCTCTGGAAACACCATATGTTTT.

This clonotype was observed many times. The V and J genes are TRBV19 and TRBJ2-1; 9 bases are shared with TRBD2. Germline CDR1 is LNHDA and CDR2 is SQIVND (reference sequence). The trim removed 5 bases at V and 10 bases at J, leaving 9 bases unmatched. The CDR3 runs 14 residues. The CDR3 loop is CASSPRSGTSEQFF. For the CDR3, the DNA is TGTGCCAGTAGTCCCAGATCCGGGACTAGCGAGCAGTTCTTC.

This clonotype was found a few times. This chain links TRBV2 with TRBJ2-6, with D maybe TRBD1 (6 bases). Trimming took 8 bases from V and 1 from J, leaving 9 bases between them. Germline lookup yields CDR1 SNHLY and CDR2 FYNNEI. This CDR3 region has 14 residues. CDR3 DNA: TGTGCCAGCGCAGGGGATTCTGGGGCCAACGTCCTGACTTTC. Its protein is CASAGDSGANVLTF.

The genes are TRBV2 and TRBJ2-5; no definite D call. The CDR3 totals 15 residues. The V end was cut by 1 base, the J end by 2 bases, with 11 bases between. The germline gives CDR1 SNHLY, CDR2 FYNNEI. CDR3 bases: TGTGCCAGCAGTGAAGGCACCTACGTACAAGAGACCCAGTACTTC. This sequence encodes CASSEGTYVQETQYF.

The chain has TRBV21-1 and TRBJ1-6; the D call TRBD1 from the table was never checked on the DNA. TRBV21-1 is a pseudogene segment. This CDR3 contains 16 residues. CDR3 sequence reads: CASSKEAGVGNSPLHF. DNA for the CDR3: TGTGCCAGCAGCAAAGAGGCAGGGGTGGGAAATTCACCCCTCCACTTT.

This clonotype is termed medium-sized. The chain recombines TRBV24-1 with TRBJ2-3, with 7 nucleotides matching TRBD1. The CDR3 runs 13 residues. V gave up 10 bases and J gave up 6 bases; unmatched junction bases: 9. Germline V gives CDR1 KGHDR, CDR2 SFDVKD. The CDR3 DNA sequence: TGTGCCACTTCGAACAGGGGTATCGATACGCAGTATTTT. Translating it yields CATSNRGIDTQYF.

This clonotype was seen repeatedly, ten times or more. This chain links TRBV6-6 with TRBJ1-6; TRBD1 aligns across 9 bases. Germline CDR1 and CDR2: MNHNY and SVGAGI (reference sequence). The V gene end was trimmed by 5 bases and the J gene end by 10 bases; junction bases not matched to a gene: 12. This CDR3 spans 16 amino acids. This CDR3 reads CASSAHRTGVWSPLHF. CDR3 bases: TGTGCCAGCAGTGCCCACCGGACAGGGGTCTGGTCACCCCTCCACTTT.